Listed here is a single T cell receptor beta chain. The CDR3 runs 14 residues. The V end was cut by 1 base, the J end by 2 bases, with 10 bases between. Germline assignment: CDR1 SQVTM and CDR2 ANQGSEA. Profiled with immunoSEQ multiplex PCR; TCRdb holds only in-frame clones, not every one. There are about 2.1 million clones in the sample; approximately 94% occur only once, and more than 1.5% lies in the top ten. Naive CD8 cells lacked CD45RO and underwent positive selection for CCR7, leaving out terminally differentiated effector memory CD45RA+ cells. These data come from a study of shared clonotypes between healthy human individuals.

The rearrangement uses TRBV29-1 and TRBJ2-3; tentatively, D is TRBD2 (5 bases). The sequence was obtained from a man between 18 and 29 years old in good health. Some clones in this sample may be carry-over from other donors' samples. What was sequenced was naive CD8+ T cells from PBMCs. DNA of the CDR3: TGCAGCGTTGAAGGACTGGACTTCACAGATACGCAGTATTTT. Translating gives CSVEGLDFTDTQYF.